These 17 T cell receptor beta chains share one sample of origin, sequenced in a study of shared clonotypes between healthy human individuals. Produced via immunoSEQ multiplex PCR; TCRdb's table is partial and in-frame only. The sample includes 1 million to 1.3 million clones, roughly 74% of them seen just once. The sample consisted of memory CD4+ T cells from PBMCs. As to subset: CD45RA-negative fraction. The receptors were sampled from a man aged 18 to 35 in good health. Some clones in this sample may be carry-over from other donors' samples.

This chain connects TRBV28 to TRBJ2-5; TRBD2 matches at 11 bases. Unmatched junction bases numbered 4, after V lost 6 bases and J lost 1 base. Germline loops: CDR1 MDHEN, CDR2 SYDVKM. The length of the CDR3 is 15 residues. The CDR3 loop is CASRGGLAVQETQYF. For the CDR3, the DNA is TGTGCCAGCAGGGGGGGACTAGCGGTCCAAGAGACCCAGTACTTC. Complete variable domain (other parts from reference TRBV28 and TRBJ2-5): DVKVTQSSRYLVKRTGEKVFLECVQDMDHENMFWYRQDPGLGLRLIYFSYDVKMKEKGDIPEGYSVSREKKERFSLILESASTNQTSMYLCASRGGLAVQETQYFGPGTRLLVL.

This clone was detected ten times or more. The chain uses TRBV28 and TRBJ2-3; 7 bases match TRBD2. After removal of 1 base from V and 0 bases from J, the junction contained 10 bases not matched to a gene. CDR3 length: 18 residues. CDR1 and CDR2 (germline): MDHEN, SYDVKM. Here the CDR3 DNA reads TGTGCCAGCAGTTTATACCCAGGAGCGGGGCTCAGCACAGATACGCAGTATTTT. This sequence encodes CASSLYPGAGLSTDTQYF. The full variable domain, rest sourced from reference TRBV28 and TRBJ2-3, is DVKVTQSSRYLVKRTGEKVFLECVQDMDHENMFWYRQDPGLGLRLIYFSYDVKMKEKGDIPEGYSVSREKKERFSLILESASTNQTSMYLCASSLYPGAGLSTDTQYFGPGTRLTVL.

This chain uses TRBV9 with TRBJ2-7; D may be TRBD2 (5 bases). The CDR3 is made up of 13 amino acids. The V end was cut by 0 bases, the J end by 5 bases, with 9 bases between. Germline V gene data show CDR1 as SGDLS and CDR2 as YYNGEE. The DNA for the CDR3 is TGTGCCAGCAGCGTAGGCACTAGTAACGAGCAGTACTTC. Protein product: CASSVGTSNEQYF.

The chain joins TRBV10-1 to TRBJ1-6, with D perhaps TRBD1 (6 bases). The CDR3 covers 16 residues. Germline V gene lookup returns CDR1 WNHNN and CDR2 SYGVQD (reference sequence). V was clipped by 6 bases and J by 7 bases, with 19 bases between them. CDR3 nucleotide sequence: TGCGCCAGCAGGGCCGGGACACCGAACGCGAATTCACCCCTCCACTTT. Residues: CASRAGTPNANSPLHF.

This rearrangement joins TRBV7-6 to TRBJ1-2, with no clear D. Trimming cost V 5 bases and J 2 bases, with 15 bases left between them. The CDR3 spans 15 residues. Per the germline V gene, CDR1 is SGHVS and CDR2 is FNYEAQ. As DNA, the CDR3 is TGTGCCAGCAGCCCGGGCCCGGATGGAAACTATGGCTACACCTTC. It yields the protein CASSPGPDGNYGYTF.

The chain combines TRBV5-6 with TRBJ1-2; no clear D. CDR3 size: 14 residues. The ends were cut back, 0 bases at V and 3 bases at J, with 9 bases in the middle. Germline CDR1 SGHDT, CDR2 YYEEEE. CDR3 amino acids: CASSLASADYGYTF. CDR3 coding DNA: TGTGCCAGCAGCTTGGCCTCAGCTGACTATGGCTACACCTTC.

In this sample, this clone turned up once. V and J are TRBV28 and TRBJ2-2; 11 nucleotides align to TRBD2. This CDR3 has 14 amino acids. Germline CDR1 MDHEN, CDR2 SYDVKM. V lost 8 bases, J lost 11 bases, and 10 bases stayed unmatched. The CDR3 sequence: CASGFSGRASELFF. The CDR3 nucleotides are TGTGCCAGCGGCTTTAGCGGGAGGGCCTCAGAGCTGTTTTTT.

This clone was seen a single time. The J gene is TRBJ2-3, the V gene TRBV7-2; a weak D match, TRBD2 (6 bases). The V end was cut by 5 bases, the J end by 8 bases, with 17 bases between. CDR3 size: 14 residues. CDR1 is SGHTA and CDR2 is FQGNSA in the germline V gene. The CDR3 sequence is CASSPRGALATQYF. The CDR3 DNA is TGTGCCAGCAGCCCCCGCGGGGCCCTGGCTACGCAGTATTTT.

The J gene is TRBJ2-2, the V gene TRBV5-6, with D perhaps matching TRBD1 or TRBD2 (6 bases each). V dropped 4 bases and J dropped 4 bases, with 14 bases sitting between them. The germline CDR1 and CDR2 sequences are SGHDT and YYEEEE. This CDR3 is built from 15 residues. The CDR3 DNA sequence: TGTGCCAGCAGCCCGGTAGGAGGGGGCACCGGGGAGCTGTTTTTT. This gives the protein CASSPVGGGTGELFF.

In DNA, the CDR3 is TGTGCCAGCAGCGTACAGGGCGCTGATGAAAAACTGTTTTTT. Protein: CASSVQGADEKLFF. The chain recombines TRBV9 with TRBJ1-4; TRBD1 is a possible D gene (5 bases). Germline values: CDR1 SGDLS, CDR2 YYNGEE. The CDR3 is 14 residues long. V was trimmed by 1 base and J by 6 bases, leaving 10 bases between them.

CDR3: CASSSRGGDEQFF. CDR3 bases: TGTGCCAGCAGCTCCCGGGGGGGCGATGAGCAGTTCTTC. The chain has TRBV4-2 and TRBJ2-1; 8 bases are a match to TRBD2. This CDR3 region has 13 residues. V dropped 5 bases and J dropped 8; count of bases not matched to a gene: 5. From germline, CDR1 is LGHNA and CDR2 YNFKEQ.

J is TRBJ2-3 and V is TRBV2; 12 bases are a match to TRBD2. The germline V gene has CDR1 SNHLY and CDR2 FYNNEI. This CDR3 is 18 amino acids long. V lost 6 bases to trimming and J lost 0 bases; unmatched junction nucleotides: 10. The CDR3 loop is CASRLTSGRSFSTDTQYF. The CDR3 nucleotides read TGTGCCAGCAGACTCACTAGCGGGAGGTCTTTTAGCACAGATACGCAGTATTTT.

V is TRBV19 and J is TRBJ2-7, with 12 bases aligning to TRBD2. Losses at the gene ends were 5 bases for V and 1 base for J; bases not matched to a gene: 9. CDR3 length: 17 residues. The germline V gene has CDR1 LNHDA and CDR2 SQIVND (reference sequence). CDR3: CASSFSRGLAGSYEQYF. CDR3 sequence (DNA): TGTGCCAGTAGTTTCTCACGGGGACTAGCGGGTTCCTACGAGCAGTACTTC.

The CDR3 sequence: CATADRADTQYF. CDR3 DNA sequence: TGTGCCACCGCGGACAGGGCAGATACGCAGTATTTT. The chain couples TRBV27 to TRBJ2-3; 8 nucleotides line up with TRBD1. This CDR3 is built from 12 residues. The germline gives CDR1 MNHEY, CDR2 SMNVEV (reference sequence). Losses at the gene ends were 10 bases for V and 4 bases for J; bases not matched to a gene: 4.

V gene TRBV6-5 combines with J gene TRBJ2-7; 7 nucleotides agree with TRBD1. The V gene end was trimmed by 5 bases and the J gene end by 2 bases; junction bases not matched to a gene: 6. This CDR3 comprises 14 residues. Germline lookup yields CDR1 MNHEY and CDR2 SVGAGI. CDR3 loop: CASSRRRGTYEQYF. CDR3 nucleotide sequence: TGTGCCAGCAGTCGGCGCAGGGGGACCTACGAGCAGTACTTC.

The chain recombines TRBV5-1 with TRBJ2-7; D is unclear. This CDR3 is 14 amino acids long. Germline-derived CDR1 and CDR2 are SGHRS and YFSETQ. The V end was cut by 0 bases, the J end by 0 bases, with 7 bases between. CDR3: CASSLVVSSYEQYF. DNA for the CDR3: TGCGCCAGCAGCTTGGTTGTGAGCTCCTACGAGCAGTACTTC.

This CDR3 reads CASSLEQAGANVLTF. CDR3 DNA sequence: TGTGCCAGCAGCTTAGAACAGGCTGGGGCCAACGTCCTGACTTTC. This chain uses TRBV7-6 with TRBJ2-6, with TRBD1 as a possible D gene (5 bases). V lost 1 base and J lost 2, with 6 bases in between. CDR3 size: 15 residues. Per the germline V gene, CDR1 is SGHVS and CDR2 is FNYEAQ.